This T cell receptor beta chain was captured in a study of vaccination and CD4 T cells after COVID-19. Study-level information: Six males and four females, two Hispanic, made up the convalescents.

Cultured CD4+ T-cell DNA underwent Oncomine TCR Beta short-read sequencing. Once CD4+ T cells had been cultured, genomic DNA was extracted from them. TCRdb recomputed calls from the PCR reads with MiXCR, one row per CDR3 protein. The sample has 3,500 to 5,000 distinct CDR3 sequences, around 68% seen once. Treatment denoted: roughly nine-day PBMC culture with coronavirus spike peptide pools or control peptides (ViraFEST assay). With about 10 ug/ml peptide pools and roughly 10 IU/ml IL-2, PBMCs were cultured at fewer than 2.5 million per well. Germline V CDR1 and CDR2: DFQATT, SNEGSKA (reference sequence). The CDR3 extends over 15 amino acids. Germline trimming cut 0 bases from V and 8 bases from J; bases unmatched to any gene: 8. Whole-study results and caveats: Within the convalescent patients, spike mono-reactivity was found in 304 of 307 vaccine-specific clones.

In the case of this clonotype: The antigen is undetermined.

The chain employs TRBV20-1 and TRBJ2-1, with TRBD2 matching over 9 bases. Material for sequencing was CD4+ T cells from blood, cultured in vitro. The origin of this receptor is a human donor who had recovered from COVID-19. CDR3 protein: CSARDRLAGIYEQFF. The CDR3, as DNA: TGCAGTGCTAGAGATCGGCTAGCGGGGATCTATGAGCAGTTCTTC.